The clone carrying this T cell receptor beta chain was seen at least ten times. Its specificity is unknown. This sample was included in a study of T cells in Graves' hyperthyroidism and ophthalmopathy. Using RNA transcripts as the source, TCR beta CDR3 regions were amplified. HTBI primers were employed in a first-round RT-PCR of the TCR CDR3. TCRdb analysed the multiplex PCR reads with MiXCR anew, one entry per CDR3 protein. Altogether some 440,000 distinct CDR3 sequences are present, approximately 15% being singletons, with the ten largest covering roughly 8%. Germline CDR1 is SEHNR and CDR2 is FQNEAQ (reference sequence). The CDR3 loop spans 13 amino acids. The ends were cut back, 3 bases at V and 5 bases at J, with 9 bases in the middle. Notes on the study in general: A 13 V-J signature model discriminated ophthalmopathy versus stable hyperthyroidism.

The clonotype originates from a woman between 18 and 29 years old with Graves' hyperthyroidism. Sequenced: blood. The J gene is TRBJ2-3, the V gene TRBV7-9; D is unclear. For the CDR3, the DNA is TGTGCCAGCAGCTTTCCCTGGGTAGATACGCAGTATTTT. It translates to CASSFPWVDTQYF.